A selection of T cell receptor beta chains follows, all from one sample in a study of blood T cell repertoires in COVID-19. Assay used: immunoSEQ multiplex PCR; TCRdb lists only in-frame clones, some missing. The sample has more than 300,000 clones, 65% to 90% seen once; the top ten hold less than 11%. The sample comprised PBMCs or T cells enriched from blood (not recorded which). The source of these receptors is a woman aged 18-29 years who had recovered from COVID-19. CDR3s include the opening cysteine and the closing phenylalanine or tryptophan. The order of the fields is V gene, J gene, clone size, D gene, CDR3 protein, CDR3 DNA. The D gene is left open where the match is weak. Not every row has a clone size; where given, it reads once, few, many or a size class.

v_call: TRBV11-2; j_call: TRBJ1-1; clone_size: .; d_call: .; cdr3_aa: CASSSGMNTEAFF; cdr3_nt: TGTGCCAGCAGCTCAGGGATGAACACTGAAGCTTTCTTT
v_call: TRBV7-9; j_call: TRBJ1-1; clone_size: .; d_call: .; cdr3_aa: CASSRTQNTEAFF; cdr3_nt: TGTGCCAGCAGCCGGACACAGAACACTGAAGCTTTCTTT
v_call: TRBV19; j_call: TRBJ2-7; clone_size: .; d_call: .; cdr3_aa: CASSIVGRTEQYF; cdr3_nt: TGTGCCAGTAGTATAGTAGGTCGGACTGAGCAGTACTTC
v_call: TRBV3-1/TRBV3-2; j_call: TRBJ1-4; clone_size: .; d_call: TRBD1; cdr3_aa: CASSQALNRGNEKLFF; cdr3_nt: TGTGCCAGCAGCCAAGCGTTGAACAGGGGAAATGAAAAACTGTTTTTT
v_call: TRBV18; j_call: TRBJ1-3; clone_size: few; d_call: .; cdr3_aa: CASSPNRDGNTIYF; cdr3_nt: TGTGCCAGCTCACCAAACAGGGATGGAAACACCATATATTTT
v_call: TRBV6-5; j_call: TRBJ1-6; clone_size: .; d_call: .; cdr3_aa: CASSYRRDSPLHF; cdr3_nt: TGTGCCAGCAGTTATAGGAGGGATTCACCCCTCCACTTT
v_call: TRBV19; j_call: TRBJ1-1; clone_size: .; d_call: TRBD1; cdr3_aa: CASRQQGDGSDTEAFF; cdr3_nt: TGTGCCAGTAGACAACAGGGGGACGGATCGGACACTGAAGCTTTCTTT
v_call: TRBV7-3; j_call: TRBJ2-5; clone_size: .; d_call: .; cdr3_aa: CASSLNSAGPEETQYF; cdr3_nt: TGTGCCAGCAGCTTAAATTCGGCGGGACCAGAGGAGACCCAGTACTTC
v_call: TRBV4-2; j_call: TRBJ2-4; clone_size: .; d_call: TRBD2; cdr3_aa: CASSPSIGGGLKNIQYF; cdr3_nt: TGTGCCAGCAGTCCTTCGATAGGCGGGGGGCTCAAAAACATTCAGTACTTC
v_call: TRBV15; j_call: TRBJ1-3; clone_size: .; d_call: TRBD1; cdr3_aa: CATSDTGDPPGNTIYF; cdr3_nt: TGTGCCACCAGCGATACAGGGGATCCACCAGGAAACACCATATATTTT
v_call: TRBV18; j_call: TRBJ2-3; clone_size: .; d_call: TRBD1; cdr3_aa: CASSLSDRGPTDTQYF; cdr3_nt: TGTGCCAGCTCACTTTCGGACAGGGGGCCCACAGATACGCAGTATTTT
v_call: TRBV19; j_call: TRBJ2-2; clone_size: .; d_call: .; cdr3_aa: CASSGETGELFF; cdr3_nt: TGTGCCAGTAGTGGGGAGACCGGGGAGCTGTTTTTT
v_call: TRBV4-1; j_call: TRBJ1-6; clone_size: .; d_call: .; cdr3_aa: CASSQRQIARGNSPLHF; cdr3_nt: TGCGCCAGCAGCCAAAGACAGATAGCACGGGGGAATTCACCCCTCCACTTT
v_call: TRBV2; j_call: TRBJ1-3; clone_size: .; d_call: .; cdr3_aa: CASSGTAFSGNTIYF; cdr3_nt: TGTGCCAGCAGTGGGACAGCTTTCTCTGGAAACACCATATATTTT
v_call: TRBV7-9; j_call: TRBJ1-4; clone_size: .; d_call: .; cdr3_aa: CASSLERRSFNEKLFF; cdr3_nt: TGTGCCAGCAGCTTAGAGCGGCGGTCCTTTAATGAAAAACTGTTTTTT
v_call: TRBV2; j_call: TRBJ2-2; clone_size: few; d_call: .; cdr3_aa: CASSAGPLLGELFF; cdr3_nt: TGTGCCAGCAGTGCAGGGCCCCTTCTCGGGGAGCTGTTTTTT
v_call: TRBV10-2; j_call: TRBJ2-3; clone_size: .; d_call: TRBD1; cdr3_aa: CASSEGTGGDDTQYF; cdr3_nt: TGCGCCAGCAGTGAAGGGACAGGGGGCGATGATACGCAGTATTTT
v_call: TRBV5-1; j_call: TRBJ2-3; clone_size: .; d_call: .; cdr3_aa: CASSLAGDGTDTQYF; cdr3_nt: TGCGCCAGCAGCTTGGCAGGGGACGGGACAGATACGCAGTATTTT
v_call: TRBV27; j_call: TRBJ2-3; clone_size: .; d_call: TRBD1; cdr3_aa: CASSPDREDTQYF; cdr3_nt: TGTGCCAGCAGTCCGGACAGGGAGGATACGCAGTATTTT
v_call: TRBV10-3; j_call: TRBJ1-5; clone_size: .; d_call: TRBD1; cdr3_aa: CAISESRAGGGQPQHF; cdr3_nt: TGTGCCATCAGTGAGTCGAGGGCAGGGGGCGGACAGCCCCAGCATTTT
v_call: TRBV7-6; j_call: TRBJ1-2; clone_size: .; d_call: .; cdr3_aa: CASRSAMSGYTF; cdr3_nt: TGTGCCAGCAGATCCGCCATGAGTGGCTACACCTTC
v_call: TRBV24-1; j_call: TRBJ2-5; clone_size: .; d_call: .; cdr3_aa: CATSDFVQGRETQYF; cdr3_nt: TGTGCCACCAGTGATTTCGTCCAGGGGAGAGAGACCCAGTACTTC
v_call: TRBV9; j_call: TRBJ2-3; clone_size: .; d_call: TRBD2; cdr3_aa: CASSVDGLAASTDTQYF; cdr3_nt: TGTGCCAGCAGCGTAGACGGACTAGCGGCTAGCACAGATACGCAGTATTTT
v_call: TRBV18; j_call: TRBJ2-2; clone_size: .; d_call: TRBD2; cdr3_aa: CASSPSAPGGTGELFF; cdr3_nt: TGTGCCAGCTCACCATCTGCCCCGGGAGGCACCGGGGAGCTGTTTTTT
v_call: TRBV19; j_call: TRBJ2-4; clone_size: .; d_call: .; cdr3_aa: CASSIGASLNIQYF; cdr3_nt: TGTGCCAGTAGCATAGGGGCCTCTCTAAACATTCAGTACTTC
v_call: TRBV5-1; j_call: TRBJ2-5; clone_size: .; d_call: TRBD1; cdr3_aa: CASSLAGPGQGQETQYF; cdr3_nt: TGCGCCAGCAGCTTGGCCGGGCCGGGACAGGGCCAAGAGACCCAGTACTTC
v_call: TRBV11-2; j_call: TRBJ2-1; clone_size: .; d_call: TRBD2; cdr3_aa: CASSPWTSGSSYNEQFF; cdr3_nt: TGTGCCAGCAGCCCGTGGACTAGCGGCAGCTCCTACAATGAGCAGTTCTTC
v_call: TRBV7-2; j_call: TRBJ2-3; clone_size: .; d_call: .; cdr3_aa: CASSLVRERQYF; cdr3_nt: TGTGCCAGCAGCTTAGTCCGGGAACGGCAGTATTTT
v_call: TRBV7-3; j_call: TRBJ1-1; clone_size: .; d_call: .; cdr3_aa: CASSLAGLLFGTEAFF; cdr3_nt: TGTGCCAGCAGCCTCGCCGGTCTTCTCTTCGGGACTGAAGCTTTCTTT
v_call: TRBV7-3; j_call: TRBJ1-2; clone_size: once; d_call: .; cdr3_aa: CASSLTFQRGYTF; cdr3_nt: TGTGCCAGCAGCTTAACGTTTCAGAGGGGCTACACCTTC
v_call: TRBV3-1/TRBV3-2; j_call: TRBJ2-5; clone_size: .; d_call: .; cdr3_aa: CASSQDKGRRVDETQYF; cdr3_nt: TGTGCCAGCAGCCAAGATAAAGGGAGGAGAGTAGATGAGACCCAGTACTTC
v_call: TRBV7-9; j_call: TRBJ1-1; clone_size: few; d_call: .; cdr3_aa: CASSLRWVDTEAFF; cdr3_nt: TGTGCCAGCAGCTTGAGGTGGGTGGACACTGAAGCTTTCTTT
v_call: TRBV3-1/TRBV3-2; j_call: TRBJ1-1; clone_size: .; d_call: .; cdr3_aa: CASSLNWDTHTEAFF; cdr3_nt: TGTGCCAGCAGCCTAAACTGGGACACTCACACTGAAGCTTTCTTT
v_call: TRBV27; j_call: TRBJ1-2; clone_size: .; d_call: .; cdr3_aa: CASRGQANYGYTF; cdr3_nt: TGTGCCAGCAGGGGGCAGGCCAACTATGGCTACACCTTC
v_call: TRBV6-1; j_call: TRBJ2-7; clone_size: .; d_call: .; cdr3_aa: CASSELQAAYEQYF; cdr3_nt: TGTGCCAGCAGTGAGCTACAGGCCGCCTACGAGCAGTACTTC
v_call: TRBV27; j_call: TRBJ1-2; clone_size: .; d_call: .; cdr3_aa: CASSLGSDYGYTF; cdr3_nt: TGTGCCAGCAGTTTAGGCAGCGACTATGGCTACACCTTC
v_call: TRBV30; j_call: TRBJ1-5; clone_size: .; d_call: .; cdr3_aa: CAWSEAGGNNQPQHF; cdr3_nt: TGTGCCTGGAGTGAGGCAGGAGGTAACAATCAGCCCCAGCATTTT
v_call: TRBV5-8; j_call: TRBJ2-5; clone_size: .; d_call: TRBD2; cdr3_aa: CASSQVSGRIQETQYF; cdr3_nt: TGTGCCAGCAGCCAAGTTAGCGGGAGGATCCAAGAGACCCAGTACTTC
v_call: TRBV29-1; j_call: TRBJ1-1; clone_size: .; d_call: .; cdr3_aa: CSVGSLMNTEAFF; cdr3_nt: TGCAGCGTTGGGTCACTCATGAACACTGAAGCTTTCTTT
v_call: TRBV5-5; j_call: TRBJ1-2; clone_size: once; d_call: TRBD1; cdr3_aa: CASRIQGDYGYTF; cdr3_nt: TGTGCCAGCAGGATACAGGGGGACTATGGCTACACCTTC
v_call: TRBV30; j_call: TRBJ2-1; clone_size: once; d_call: TRBD2; cdr3_aa: CAWSLTSGRHNNEQFF; cdr3_nt: TGTGCCTGGAGTCTGACTAGCGGGAGGCATAACAATGAGCAGTTCTTC
v_call: TRBV21-1; j_call: TRBJ2-7; clone_size: .; d_call: .; cdr3_aa: CASSGGSTVKAYEQYF; cdr3_nt: TGTGCCAGCAGCGGAGGTTCGACCGTTAAGGCGTACGAGCAGTACTTC
v_call: TRBV3-1/TRBV3-2; j_call: TRBJ2-7; clone_size: many; d_call: TRBD2; cdr3_aa: CASSQERASGHGYPSYEQYF; cdr3_nt: TGTGCCAGCAGCCAAGAGCGGGCTAGCGGACATGGCTATCCTTCGTACGAGCAGTACTTC
v_call: TRBV30; j_call: TRBJ1-4; clone_size: .; d_call: .; cdr3_aa: CAWSSTNEKLFF; cdr3_nt: TGTGCCTGGAGTAGCACTAATGAAAAACTGTTTTTT
v_call: TRBV6-5; j_call: TRBJ1-1; clone_size: once; d_call: .; cdr3_aa: CASSKQGGGTEAFF; cdr3_nt: TGTGCCAGCAGTAAACAGGGTGGTGGTACTGAAGCTTTCTTT
v_call: TRBV14; j_call: TRBJ1-2; clone_size: few; d_call: TRBD1; cdr3_aa: CASSQGRGHGYTF; cdr3_nt: TGTGCCAGCAGCCAAGGCAGGGGGCATGGCTACACCTTC
v_call: TRBV5-5; j_call: TRBJ2-2; clone_size: few; d_call: TRBD2; cdr3_aa: CASSSLAGETGELFF; cdr3_nt: TGTGCCAGCAGCTCCCTAGCGGGAGAGACCGGGGAGCTGTTTTTT
v_call: TRBV5-1; j_call: TRBJ2-6; clone_size: once; d_call: .; cdr3_aa: CASFRVPGANVLTF; cdr3_nt: TGCGCCAGTTTTCGGGTCCCTGGGGCCAACGTCCTGACTTTC
v_call: TRBV7-9; j_call: TRBJ2-3; clone_size: .; d_call: TRBD2; cdr3_aa: CASSLLAGGGKFPDTQYF; cdr3_nt: TGTGCCAGCAGCCTCCTAGCGGGAGGGGGAAAGTTCCCAGATACGCAGTATTTT
v_call: TRBV24-1; j_call: TRBJ2-3; clone_size: .; d_call: TRBD1; cdr3_aa: CATSDVPGQGYTDTQYF; cdr3_nt: TGTGCCACCAGTGATGTACCGGGACAGGGTTACACAGATACGCAGTATTTT
v_call: TRBV12-3/TRBV12-4; j_call: TRBJ1-5; clone_size: .; d_call: .; cdr3_aa: CASTGDFAQPQHF; cdr3_nt: TGTGCCAGCACTGGGGACTTTGCTCAGCCCCAGCATTTT
v_call: TRBV2; j_call: TRBJ1-4; clone_size: .; d_call: .; cdr3_aa: CASSEGGVGKLFF; cdr3_nt: TGTGCCAGCAGTGAAGGGGGGGTGGGAAAACTGTTTTTT
v_call: TRBV7-8; j_call: TRBJ2-1; clone_size: .; d_call: .; cdr3_aa: CASSLEAGQGYNEQFF; cdr3_nt: TGTGCCAGCAGCTTAGAGGCCGGTCAGGGGTACAATGAGCAGTTCTTC